These 15 T cell receptor beta chains originate from one sample sequenced in a study of patients and donors after allogeneic stem cell transplantation. TCRdb independently ran MiXCR on the RT-PCR reads; one entry per CDR3 protein. The sample carries approximately 98,000 distinct CDR3 sequences, less than 45% recorded once. Sequenced: blood, either unsorted or a sorted T cell fraction (not recorded which). These receptors came from a human donor who was either an allogeneic HSCT recipient or a stem cell or donor lymphocyte infusion donor (not recorded which). It is not recorded whose cells these are; they may come from a transplant donor.

CDR3: CASKTGIYGYTF. In nucleotides, the CDR3 is TGTGCCAGTAAGACCGGCATCTATGGCTACACCTTC. The V call is TRBV19, the J call TRBJ1-2; D is uncertain. Germline V lookup: CDR1 LNHDA, CDR2 SQIVND (reference sequence). CDR3 length: 12 amino acids. Trimming left V 7 bases short and J 4 bases short, with 10 bases between.

This clonotype was observed a handful of times. The V call is TRBV20-1, the J call TRBJ2-3, with TRBD2 matching over 12 bases. CDR3 size: 17 residues. J gave up 0 bases and V 1 base, and 5 bases lay outside the gene matches. Per the germline V gene, CDR1 is DFQATT and CDR2 is SNEGSKA (reference sequence). In DNA form, the CDR3 reads TGCAGTGCTAGAGCCCCCGGACTAGCGGGAAGCACAGATACGCAGTATTTT. Translation: CSARAPGLAGSTDTQYF.

The V and J genes are TRBV12-3 or TRBV12-4 and TRBJ2-5; D is possibly TRBD2 (6 bases). CDR3 length: 14 amino acids. Trimming shortened V by 5 bases and J by 2 bases, and 12 bases separated the two germline ends. This chain's CDR3 is CASSDGRGQETQYF. CDR3 DNA sequence: TGTGCCAGCAGTGACGGGAGAGGGCAAGAGACCCAGTACTTC.

This sequence joins TRBV7-2 and TRBJ2-3; TRBD2 is a possible D gene (5 bases). Germline V gene sequence: CDR1 SGHTA, CDR2 FQGNSA. This CDR3 contains 16 residues. V gave up 5 bases and J gave up 5 bases, with 20 bases separating them. In DNA, the CDR3 is TGTGCCAGCAGCCAAAACCTCCTAGCCCTCCGAGATACGCAGTATTTT. This sequence encodes CASSQNLLALRDTQYF.

This clonotype showed up just a few times. The rearrangement links TRBV19 to TRBJ2-5, with D uncertain. V shed 3 bases and J shed 5 bases, with 10 bases lying between them. The CDR3 length is 13 residues. Germline V CDR1 and CDR2: LNHDA, SQIVND (reference sequence). The CDR3 here is CASSIQVGETQYF. The DNA of the CDR3 is TGTGCCAGTAGTATTCAGGTTGGGGAGACCCAGTACTTC. Using reference TRBV19 and TRBJ2-5 for the parts outside the CDR3, the full variable domain is DGGITQSPKYLFRKEGQNVTLSCEQNLNHDAMYWYRQDPGQGLRLIYYSQIVNDFQKGDIAEGYSVSREKKESFPLTVTSAQKNPTAFYLCASSIQVGETQYFGPGTRLLVL.

The chain recombines TRBV20-1 with TRBJ2-3; 7 bases fit TRBD1. J gave up 2 bases and V 6 bases, and 11 bases lay outside the gene matches. The CDR3 has 15 residues. Germline CDR1 and CDR2: DFQATT and SNEGSKA (reference sequence). The CDR3 coding sequence is TGCAGTGCACAAGAACCGGGACAGAACACAGATACGCAGTATTTT. Amino acid sequence: CSAQEPGQNTDTQYF.

The chain carries TRBV10-3 and TRBJ2-2; no clear D. The length of the CDR3 is 18 residues. V was shortened by 4 bases and J by 0 bases, with 18 bases between the two germline ends. Germline V lookup: CDR1 ENHRY, CDR2 SYGVKD. The CDR3 bases are TGTGCCATCAGTGTGGGTTTGGGGTCCAACGCGAACACCGGGGAGCTGTTTTTT. As protein: CAISVGLGSNANTGELFF.

The chain links TRBV12-3 or TRBV12-4 to TRBJ2-5; D is ambiguous. The V end was cut by 3 bases, the J end by 0 bases, with 5 bases between. The CDR3 has 13 amino acids. CDR3: CASSLWYQETQYF. The CDR3 DNA follows: TGTGCCAGCAGTTTGTGGTACCAAGAGACCCAGTACTTC.

The J gene is TRBJ2-3, the V gene TRBV29-1, with D maybe TRBD2 (6 bases). The CDR3 has 13 residues. Germline V gene data show CDR1 as SQVTM and CDR2 as ANQGSEA. Trimming removed 4 bases at V and 7 bases at J, with 15 bases between. This CDR3 reads CSVGGDDRNTQYF. CDR3 DNA: TGCAGCGTTGGGGGGGACGATCGAAATACGCAGTATTTT.

The V call is TRBV7-9, the J call TRBJ2-5, with 10 bases that match TRBD1. CDR1 is SEHNR, CDR2 FQNEAQ, per germline (reference sequence). The CDR3 covers 15 residues. The V segment lost 3 bases and the J segment 3 bases; nucleotides outside the gene matches: 4. CDR3 residues: CASSLGGTGEETQYF. The CDR3 bases are TGTGCCAGCAGCTTGGGAGGGACAGGGGAAGAGACCCAGTACTTC.

This clonotype is medium-sized (0.01 to 0.1%). The V and J genes are TRBV4-2 and TRBJ1-5; D is unresolved. The CDR3 is 13 amino acids. V lost 0 bases, J lost 6 bases, and 6 bases lay in between. CDR1 LGHNA and CDR2 YNFKEQ come from the germline V gene. DNA for the CDR3: TGTGCCAGCAGCCAAGAGGAAAGTCAGCCCCAGCATTTT. Its translation: CASSQEESQPQHF.

The chain carries TRBV18 and TRBJ2-5; D may be TRBD1 (5 bases). V was cut by 3 bases and J by 2 bases, with 10 bases left in between. Germline-derived CDR1 and CDR2 are KGHSH and LQKENI. The CDR3 loop spans 14 amino acids. The CDR3 DNA sequence: TGTGCCAGCTCACCGGGGCCACATCAAGAGACCCAGTACTTC. Residues: CASSPGPHQETQYF. The variable domain in full, completed from reference TRBV18 and TRBJ2-5, reads NAGVMQNPRHLVRRRGQEARLRCSPMKGHSHVYWYRQLPEEGLKFMVYLQKENIIDESGMPKERFSAEFPKEGPSILRIQQVVRGDSAAYFCASSPGPHQETQYFGPGTRLLVL.

Only a few counts were recorded for this clonotype. The junction departs from the called germline gene at one end, perhaps through a read error. This chain's CDR3 is CASSFNQGETQYF. CDR3 bases: TGTGCTAGCAGCTTTAATCAGGGGGAGACCCAGTACTTC. The chain has TRBV7-7 and TRBJ2-5, with D perhaps TRBD1 (6 bases). The CDR3 runs to 13 residues. In germline, CDR1 is SSHAT, CDR2 FNYEAQ (reference sequence).

This chain uses TRBV5-6 with TRBJ1-4, with a weak D call TRBD1 (5 bases). Germline V gene data show CDR1 as SGHDT and CDR2 as YYEEEE. V lost 5 bases and J lost 0, with 14 bases in between. The CDR3 has 16 amino acids. This CDR3 is CASSGTYIATNEKLFF. The CDR3 DNA sequence: TGTGCCAGCAGTGGGACCTACATCGCAACTAATGAAAAACTGTTTTTT.

This chain links TRBV18 with TRBJ1-1, with TRBD1 matching over 8 bases. Germline-derived CDR1 and CDR2 are KGHSH and LQKENI. After removal of 2 bases from V and 3 bases from J, the junction contained 5 bases not matched to a gene. CDR3 length: 15 amino acids. The CDR3 is CASSPDRGRYTEAFF. DNA for the CDR3: TGTGCCAGCTCACCAGACAGGGGCAGGTACACTGAAGCTTTCTTT. Supplemented by reference TRBV18 and TRBJ1-1, the full variable domain reads NAGVMQNPRHLVRRRGQEARLRCSPMKGHSHVYWYRQLPEEGLKFMVYLQKENIIDESGMPKERFSAEFPKEGPSILRIQQVVRGDSAAYFCASSPDRGRYTEAFFGQGTRLTVV.